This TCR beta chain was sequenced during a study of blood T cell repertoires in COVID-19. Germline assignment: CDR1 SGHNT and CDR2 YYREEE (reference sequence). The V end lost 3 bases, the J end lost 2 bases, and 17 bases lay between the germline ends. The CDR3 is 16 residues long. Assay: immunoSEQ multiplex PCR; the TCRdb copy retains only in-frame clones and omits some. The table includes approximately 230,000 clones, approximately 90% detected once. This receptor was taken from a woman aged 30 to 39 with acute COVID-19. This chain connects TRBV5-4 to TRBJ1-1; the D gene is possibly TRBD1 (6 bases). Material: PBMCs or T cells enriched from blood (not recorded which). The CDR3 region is CASSYPPRGGNTEAFF. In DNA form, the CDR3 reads TGTGCCAGCAGCTACCCCCCCAGGGGTGGTAACACTGAAGCTTTCTTT.